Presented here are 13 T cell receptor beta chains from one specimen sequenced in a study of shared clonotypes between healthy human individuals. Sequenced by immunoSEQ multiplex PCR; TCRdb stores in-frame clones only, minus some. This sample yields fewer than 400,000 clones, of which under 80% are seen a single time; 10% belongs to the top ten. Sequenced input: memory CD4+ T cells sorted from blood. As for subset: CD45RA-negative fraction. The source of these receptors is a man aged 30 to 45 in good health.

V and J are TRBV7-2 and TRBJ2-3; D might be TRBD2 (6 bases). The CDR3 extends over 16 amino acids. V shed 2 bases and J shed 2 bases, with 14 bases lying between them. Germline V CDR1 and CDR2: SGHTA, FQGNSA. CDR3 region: CASSLSIGGVTDTQYF. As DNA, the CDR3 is TGTGCCAGCAGCTTAAGTATCGGCGGGGTCACAGATACGCAGTATTTT.

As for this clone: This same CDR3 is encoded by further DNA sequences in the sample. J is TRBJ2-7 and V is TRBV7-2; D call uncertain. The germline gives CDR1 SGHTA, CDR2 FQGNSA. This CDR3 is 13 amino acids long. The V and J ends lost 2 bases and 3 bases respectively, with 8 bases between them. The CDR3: CASSLNRDYEQYF. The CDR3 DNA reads TGTGCCAGCAGCTTAAACCGAGACTACGAGCAGTACTTC.

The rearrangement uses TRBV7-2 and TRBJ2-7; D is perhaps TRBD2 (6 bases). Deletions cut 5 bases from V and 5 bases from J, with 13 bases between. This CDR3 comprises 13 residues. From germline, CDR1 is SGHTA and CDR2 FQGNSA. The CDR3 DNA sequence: TGTGCCAGCAGCCCCGGGACTGTGGACGAGCAGTACTTC. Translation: CASSPGTVDEQYF.

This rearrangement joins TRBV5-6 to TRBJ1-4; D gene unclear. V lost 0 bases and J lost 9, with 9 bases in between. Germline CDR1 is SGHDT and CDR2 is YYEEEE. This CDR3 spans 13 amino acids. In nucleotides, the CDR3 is TGTGCCAGCAGCTTGGCCGCACAGCAAAAACTGTTTTTT. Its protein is CASSLAAQQKLFF.

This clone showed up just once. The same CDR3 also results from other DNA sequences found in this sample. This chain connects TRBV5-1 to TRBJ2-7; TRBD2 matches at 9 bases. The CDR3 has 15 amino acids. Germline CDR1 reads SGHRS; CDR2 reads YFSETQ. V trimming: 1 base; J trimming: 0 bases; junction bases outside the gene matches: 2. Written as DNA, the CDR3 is TGCGCCAGCAGCTTGTTTAGCGGGAGCTCCTACGAGCAGTACTTC. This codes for CASSLFSGSSYEQYF.

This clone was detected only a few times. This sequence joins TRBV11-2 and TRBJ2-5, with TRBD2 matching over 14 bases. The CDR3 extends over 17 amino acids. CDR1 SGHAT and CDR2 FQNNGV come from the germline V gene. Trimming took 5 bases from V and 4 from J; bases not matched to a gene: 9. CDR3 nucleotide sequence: TGTGCCAGCAGCGCAAAGACTAGCGGGAGGGCCTTAGAGACCCAGTACTTC. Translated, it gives CASSAKTSGRALETQYF. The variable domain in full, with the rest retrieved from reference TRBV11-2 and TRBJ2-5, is EAGVAQSPRYKIIEKRQSVAFWCNPISGHATLYWYQQILGQGPKLLIQFQNNGVVDDSQLPKDRFSAERLKGVDSTLKIQPAKLEDSAVYLCASSAKTSGRALETQYFGPGTRLLVL.

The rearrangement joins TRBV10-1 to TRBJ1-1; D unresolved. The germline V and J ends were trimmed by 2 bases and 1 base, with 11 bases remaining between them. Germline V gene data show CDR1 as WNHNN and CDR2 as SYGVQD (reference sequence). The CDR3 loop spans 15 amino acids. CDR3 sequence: CASSERGLPNTEAFF. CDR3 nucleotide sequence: TGCGCCAGCAGTGAGCGAGGACTCCCGAACACTGAAGCTTTCTTT.

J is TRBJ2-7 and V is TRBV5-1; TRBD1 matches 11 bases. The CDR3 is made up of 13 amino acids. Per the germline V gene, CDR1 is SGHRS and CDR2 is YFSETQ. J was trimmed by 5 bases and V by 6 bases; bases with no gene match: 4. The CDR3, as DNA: TGCGCCAGCAACGGACAGGGGGCAAACGAGCAGTACTTC. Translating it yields CASNGQGANEQYF.

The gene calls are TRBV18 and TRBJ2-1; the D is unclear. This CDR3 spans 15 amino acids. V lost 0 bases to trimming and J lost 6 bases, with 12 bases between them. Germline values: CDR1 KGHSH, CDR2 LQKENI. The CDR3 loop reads CASSPPVGPINEQFF. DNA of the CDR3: TGTGCCAGCTCACCACCGGTGGGCCCAATCAATGAGCAGTTCTTC.

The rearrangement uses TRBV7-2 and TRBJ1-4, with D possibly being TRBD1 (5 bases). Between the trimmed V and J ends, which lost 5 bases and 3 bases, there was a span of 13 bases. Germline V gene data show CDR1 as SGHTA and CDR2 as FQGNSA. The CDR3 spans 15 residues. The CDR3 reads CASSPSSGPNEKLFF. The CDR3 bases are TGTGCCAGCAGCCCCTCCTCAGGGCCTAATGAAAAACTGTTTTTT.

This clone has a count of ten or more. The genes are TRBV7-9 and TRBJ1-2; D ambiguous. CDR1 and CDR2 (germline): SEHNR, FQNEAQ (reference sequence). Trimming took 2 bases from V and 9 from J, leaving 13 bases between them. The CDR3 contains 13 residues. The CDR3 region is CASSLMTAGSYTF. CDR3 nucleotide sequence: TGTGCCAGCAGCTTAATGACTGCGGGGAGCTACACCTTC. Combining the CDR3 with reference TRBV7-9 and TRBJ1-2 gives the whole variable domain DTGVSQNPRHKITKRGQNVTFRCDPISEHNRLYWYRQTLGQGPEFLTYFQNEAQLEKSRLLSDRFSAERPKGSFSTLEIQRTEQGDSAMYLCASSLMTAGSYTFGSGTRLTVV.

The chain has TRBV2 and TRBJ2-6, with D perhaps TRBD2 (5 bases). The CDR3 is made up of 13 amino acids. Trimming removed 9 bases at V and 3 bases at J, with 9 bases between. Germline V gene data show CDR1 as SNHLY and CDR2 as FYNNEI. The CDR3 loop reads CASTSFGANVLTF. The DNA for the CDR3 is TGTGCCAGTACTAGTTTTGGGGCCAACGTCCTGACTTTC.

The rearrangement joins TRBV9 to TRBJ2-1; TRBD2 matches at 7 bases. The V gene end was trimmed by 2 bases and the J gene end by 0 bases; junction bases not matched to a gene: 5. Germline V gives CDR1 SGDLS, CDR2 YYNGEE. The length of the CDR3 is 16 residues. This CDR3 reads CASSVSGNPSYNEQFF. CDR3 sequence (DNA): TGTGCCAGCAGCGTGAGCGGGAACCCCTCCTACAATGAGCAGTTCTTC.